This T cell receptor (beta chain) was found in a study of CD8+ T cells in alopecia areata. Study-level information: Patients in the treated group were given tofacitinib by mouth, 5 to 10 mg twice a day.

RNA was extracted and reverse transcribed into cDNA as the sequencing template. Profiled with immunoSEQ multiplex PCR; TCRdb holds only in-frame clones, not every one. This sample carries about 69,000 clones, 55% to 75% of them seen once, and the ten largest clones take around a sixth. In alopecia areata patients, both lesional scalp punch biopsies and peripheral blood were collected. The sample was CD8+ T cells sorted from blood, taken at week 0. The clonotype comes from a human donor with alopecia areata.

The CDR3 coding sequence is TGTGCCAGCAGTTACGCCCAGGGACTCGACGAGCAGTACTTC. Translating it yields CASSYAQGLDEQYF. The V call is TRBV5-6, the J call TRBJ2-7, with D possibly TRBD2 on 6 matching bases. CDR1 SGHDT and CDR2 YYEEEE come from the germline V gene. CDR3 length: 14 amino acids. V gave up 5 bases and J gave up 5 bases, with 17 bases separating them.